The 27 T cell receptor beta chains given below trace back to one sample, sequenced in a study of brain T cells in children with intractable seizures. Time point reported: blood from clinic visit 5 months post-surgery; TSC patient then seizure free. Only in-frame clones appear in the TCRdb table, and some are missing; sequencing was by immunoSEQ multiplex PCR. The table lists approximately 330,000 clones, over 90% of them singletons. The sample in question was peripheral blood, obtained 4 to 5 months after surgery. The origin of the receptors is a boy younger than two with tuberous sclerosis and intractable seizures.

This chain joins TRBV28 and TRBJ1-5, with D hard to call. Germline V CDR1 and CDR2: MDHEN, SYDVKM. The V and J ends lost 3 bases and 6 bases respectively, with 12 bases between them. The CDR3 is 14 residues long. In DNA form, the CDR3 reads TGTGCCAGCAGTTTTGGGGAATGGAGTCAGCCCCAGCATTTT. This codes for CASSFGEWSQPQHF.

The CDR3 DNA sequence: TGTGCCAGCAGTTCGGGACTAGCGGAATACAATGAGCAGTTCTTC. It is translated as CASSSGLAEYNEQFF. The J gene is TRBJ2-1, the V gene TRBV6-2 or TRBV6-3; 11 nucleotides match TRBD2. This CDR3 has 15 amino acids. The V segment lost 4 bases and the J segment 4 bases; nucleotides outside the gene matches: 3. Germline V gene data show CDR1 as MNHEY and CDR2 as SVGEGT.

This rearrangement joins TRBV2 to TRBJ2-7, with 7 nucleotides matching TRBD2. Germline V gene sequence: CDR1 SNHLY, CDR2 FYNNEI. With V trimmed by 7 bases and J by 5 bases, 2 bases remained unmatched. The CDR3 is 11 amino acids. CDR3 residues: CASTREDEQYF. CDR3 sequence (DNA): TGTGCCAGCACCCGGGAGGACGAGCAGTACTTC. The whole variable domain, remainder taken from reference TRBV2 and TRBJ2-7, is EPEVTQTPSHQVTQMGQEVILRCVPISNHLYFYWYRQILGQKVEFLVSFYNNEISEKSEIFDDQFSVERPDGSNFTLKIRSTKLEDSAMYFCASTREDEQYFGPGTRLTVT.

The chain links TRBV10-3 to TRBJ1-1; no reliable D call. V was pared by 2 bases and J by 14 bases, with 15 bases between. Per germline, CDR1 ENHRY and CDR2 SYGVKD. The CDR3 is 12 amino acids. The CDR3 loop is CAISETYTGYFF. Here the CDR3 DNA reads TGTGCCATCAGTGAGACATACACGGGGTACTTCTTT.

The V call is TRBV3-1 (or the pseudogene TRBV3-2), the J call TRBJ1-1; no definite D call. The CDR3 runs to 13 residues. The V gene's germline CDR1 is LGHDT and CDR2 YNNKEL (reference sequence). Between the trimmed V and J ends, which lost 5 bases and 5 bases, there was a span of 12 bases. The CDR3 sequence is CASSGGLGTEAFF. In DNA, the CDR3 is TGTGCCAGCAGCGGAGGACTGGGGACTGAAGCTTTCTTT.

This chain links TRBV6-5 with TRBJ2-3, with 9 bases aligning to TRBD2. The CDR3 spans 15 residues. In germline, CDR1 is MNHEY, CDR2 SVGAGI. J gave up 6 bases and V 5 bases, and 9 bases lay outside the gene matches. This chain's CDR3 is CASSLAGPSRDTQYF. In DNA form, the CDR3 reads TGTGCCAGCAGTCTAGCGGGGCCCTCAAGGGATACGCAGTATTTT.

This sequence joins TRBV5-4 and TRBJ2-7; possibly TRBD2 for D (6 bases). This CDR3 spans 14 amino acids. V dropped 4 bases and J dropped 7 bases, with 18 bases sitting between them. Germline V gene data show CDR1 as SGHNT and CDR2 as YYREEE (reference sequence). This chain's CDR3 is CASSPKDISGEQYF. The DNA of the CDR3 is TGTGCCAGCAGCCCGAAGGACATCAGCGGGGAGCAGTACTTC.

The chain combines TRBV9 with TRBJ2-7; TRBD1 is a possible D gene (6 bases). Trimming stripped 0 bases from V and 0 bases from J, with 7 bases between. Germline CDR1 and CDR2: SGDLS and YYNGEE. The CDR3 extends over 14 amino acids. CDR3 region: CASSVEDSSYEQYF. The CDR3 bases are TGTGCCAGCAGCGTAGAGGACAGCTCCTACGAGCAGTACTTC.

This chain links TRBV19 with TRBJ2-2; D possibly corresponds to TRBD1 (6 bases). Trimming took off 6 bases at V and 6 bases at J, with 8 bases between the two ends. The CDR3 contains 12 residues. The germline CDR1 and CDR2 sequences are LNHDA and SQIVND (reference sequence). The chain's CDR3 is CASRQGSGELFF. CDR3 in DNA: TGTGCCAGTAGACAGGGATCCGGGGAGCTGTTTTTT. Drawing the rest from reference TRBV19 and TRBJ2-2, the complete variable domain is DGGITQSPKYLFRKEGQNVTLSCEQNLNHDAMYWYRQDPGQGLRLIYYSQIVNDFQKGDIAEGYSVSREKKESFPLTVTSAQKNPTAFYLCASRQGSGELFFGEGSRLTVL.

Only a few counts were recorded for this clone. The chain has TRBV5-1 and TRBJ1-1; D gene unclear. Germline V CDR1 and CDR2: SGHRS, YFSETQ. This CDR3 is built from 14 residues. Trimming stripped 3 bases from V and 0 bases from J, with 9 bases between. CDR3 loop: CASSYWGMNTEAFF. CDR3 sequence (DNA): TGCGCCAGCAGCTACTGGGGAATGAACACTGAAGCTTTCTTT.

The chain uses TRBV6-5 and TRBJ2-1, with TRBD1 matching 9 bases. The V gene's germline CDR1 is MNHEY and CDR2 SVGAGI. The CDR3 loop spans 16 amino acids. The V and J ends lost 2 bases and 7 bases, in that order; junction bases with no gene match: 9. CDR3 amino acids: CASSYQPGQGGNEQFF. The CDR3 nucleotides are TGTGCCAGCAGTTACCAGCCGGGACAGGGTGGGAATGAGCAGTTCTTC.

The V call is TRBV30, the J call TRBJ2-4, with D perhaps TRBD2 (5 bases). The CDR3 contains 15 residues. Germline V CDR1 and CDR2: GTSNPN, SVGIG (reference sequence). Trimming took off 3 bases at V and 9 bases at J, with 21 bases between the two ends. Written as DNA, the CDR3 is TGTGCCTGGAGGGAAATAAAGAGCGGATCAGGCATTCAGTACTTC. This sequence encodes CAWREIKSGSGIQYF.

The chain has TRBV18 and TRBJ1-2; 9 nucleotides align to TRBD1. The CDR3 is 15 residues long. V trimming: 2 bases; J trimming: 9 bases; junction bases outside the gene matches: 10. Germline CDR1 KGHSH, CDR2 LQKENI. The CDR3 loop is CASSPYGTGFTSYTF. The DNA of the CDR3 is TGTGCCAGCTCACCATACGGGACAGGGTTCACTAGCTACACCTTC.

This clone is classed as medium-sized. The chain joins TRBV7-8 to TRBJ1-3; a possible D gene is TRBD1 (5 bases). With 1 base removed from V and 0 bases from J, the gap between germline ends came to 13 bases. The CDR3 sequence is 17 residues long. CDR1 is SGHVS and CDR2 is FQNEAQ in the germline V gene. CDR3 sequence reads: CASSLDPTGTSGNTIYF. The CDR3, as DNA: TGTGCCAGCAGCTTAGATCCGACGGGGACCTCTGGAAACACCATATATTTT. The full variable domain, with the rest looked up from reference TRBV7-8 and TRBJ1-3, is GAGVSQSPRYKVAKRGQDVALRCDPISGHVSLFWYQQALGQGPEFLTYFQNEAQLDKSGLPSDRFFAERPEGSVSTLKIQRTQQEDSAVYLCASSLDPTGTSGNTIYFGEGSWLTVV.

The V call is TRBV3-1 (or the pseudogene TRBV3-2), the J call TRBJ2-7; D is possibly TRBD2 (5 bases). Germline values: CDR1 LGHDT, CDR2 YNNKEL (reference sequence). The CDR3 is 14 residues long. V lost 0 bases and J lost 6, with 12 bases in between. The chain's CDR3 is CASSQDRLRGEQYF. The CDR3 DNA follows: TGTGCCAGCAGCCAAGACCGTCTACGGGGCGAGCAGTACTTC.

This chain uses TRBV9 with TRBJ2-3; 8 bases agree with TRBD2. Germline assignment: CDR1 SGDLS and CDR2 YYNGEE. The CDR3 extends over 14 amino acids. V lost 0 bases and J lost 5; bases outside the gene matches: 2. The CDR3 DNA is TGTGCCAGCAGCGTAGCGGGGGGGCTAGATACGCAGTATTTT. Its protein is CASSVAGGLDTQYF.

The genes are TRBV11-2 and TRBJ1-4, with D unresolved. The V end lost 5 bases, the J end lost 11 bases, and 15 bases lay between the germline ends. The germline V gene has CDR1 SGHAT and CDR2 FQNNGV. The length of the CDR3 is 13 residues. The CDR3 region is CASSPISLGKLFF. The CDR3, as DNA: TGTGCCAGCAGCCCCATATCGTTGGGGAAACTGTTTTTT. Based on the CDR3 plus reference TRBV11-2 and TRBJ1-4, the full variable domain is EAGVAQSPRYKIIEKRQSVAFWCNPISGHATLYWYQQILGQGPKLLIQFQNNGVVDDSQLPKDRFSAERLKGVDSTLKIQPAKLEDSAVYLCASSPISLGKLFFGSGTQLSVL.

CDR3 DNA: TGTGCCAGCAGCCCCCAAGGGGCGGGCTCTGGGGCCAACGTCCTGACTTTC. As protein: CASSPQGAGSGANVLTF. The gene calls are TRBV3-1 (or the pseudogene TRBV3-2) and TRBJ2-6, with D perhaps given as TRBD1 or TRBD2 (5 bases each). CDR1 is LGHDT and CDR2 is YNNKEL in the germline V gene (reference sequence). The CDR3 sequence is 17 residues long. Trimming pared 4 bases from V and 0 bases from J, leaving 13 bases between.

This clone has only a few counts. The chain recombines TRBV19 with TRBJ1-5; 9 positions match TRBD1. In germline, CDR1 is LNHDA, CDR2 SQIVND (reference sequence). J lost 6 bases, V lost 5 bases, and 5 bases had no gene match. The CDR3 sequence is 14 residues long. CDR3 sequence reads: CASSGDRVTQPQHF. The CDR3 DNA reads as TGTGCCAGTAGTGGGGACAGGGTAACTCAGCCCCAGCATTTT.

The chain combines TRBV11-2 with TRBJ2-7; D is unresolved. V was cut by 7 bases and J by 2 bases, with 15 bases left in between. Germline values: CDR1 SGHAT, CDR2 FQNNGV. This CDR3 region has 14 residues. This chain's CDR3 is CASTPFKGPYEQYF. The CDR3 nucleotides read TGTGCCAGCACCCCTTTTAAAGGCCCCTACGAGCAGTACTTC.

The chain is built from TRBV18 and TRBJ1-1; a possible D gene is TRBD1 (5 bases). The CDR3 has 16 amino acids. Trimming shortened V by 4 bases and J by 1 base, and 16 bases separated the two germline ends. CDR1 is KGHSH and CDR2 is LQKENI in the germline V gene. The CDR3 nucleotides are TGTGCCAGCTCACGGGGGATTGGGACTCGGAACACTGAAGCTTTCTTT. Residues: CASSRGIGTRNTEAFF.

This chain uses TRBV5-1 with TRBJ2-1; TRBD1 matches 7 bases. This CDR3 comprises 15 residues. Trimming removed 4 bases from V and 4 bases from J; junction bases left unmatched: 8. CDR1 is SGHRS, CDR2 YFSETQ, per germline. The CDR3 DNA reads as TGCGCCAGCAGCCACCCGGACAGGACTTACAATGAGCAGTTCTTC. Translated, it gives CASSHPDRTYNEQFF.

The chain joins TRBV18 to TRBJ2-5; tentative D call: TRBD1 (5 bases). V shed 2 bases and J shed 3 bases, with 7 bases lying between them. There are 13 residues in the CDR3. Germline V gene sequence: CDR1 KGHSH, CDR2 LQKENI. This CDR3 reads CASSPGAEETQYF. The CDR3 DNA reads TGTGCCAGCTCACCAGGGGCGGAAGAGACCCAGTACTTC.

The chain employs TRBV5-4 and TRBJ2-7, with 8 bases fitting TRBD2. Per germline, CDR1 SGHNT and CDR2 YYREEE (reference sequence). The CDR3 is 15 residues long. V lost 4 bases to trimming and J lost 7 bases; unmatched junction nucleotides: 13. CDR3 amino acids: CASSNIFGRAGEQYF. The CDR3 DNA follows: TGTGCCAGCAGCAATATATTCGGGAGGGCCGGAGAGCAGTACTTC.

The chain combines TRBV27 with TRBJ1-1; no definite D call. Trimming pared 5 bases from V and 11 bases from J, leaving 18 bases between. CDR1 is MNHEY, CDR2 SMNVEV, per germline (reference sequence). The length of the CDR3 is 13 residues. CDR3 sequence (DNA): TGTGCCAGCAGTCTCACGCCCGGGCGAGAGGCTTTCTTT. Translated: CASSLTPGREAFF.

This chain links TRBV27 with TRBJ1-2; D is unclear. V dropped 6 bases and J dropped 6 bases, with 14 bases sitting between them. The CDR3 totals 13 residues. The germline V gene encodes CDR1 MNHEY and CDR2 SMNVEV (reference sequence). CDR3 sequence: CASSSPGGDGYTF. As DNA, the CDR3 is TGTGCCAGCAGCTCCCCAGGTGGTGATGGCTACACCTTC.

This chain connects TRBV4-1 to TRBJ1-4; possibly TRBD1 for D (5 bases). Germline-derived CDR1 and CDR2 are MGHRA and YSYEKL. The CDR3 has 14 amino acids. The V gene lost 3 bases and the J gene lost 7 bases, with 12 bases spanning the gap. CDR3 sequence: CASSQNTGPEKLFF. The CDR3 DNA reads TGCGCCAGCAGCCAGAACACGGGACCTGAAAAACTGTTTTTT.